This TCR beta chain was captured by sequencing in a study of blood T cells in healthy people across ages. V shed 7 bases and J 2 bases; nucleotides not matched to a gene: 5. This CDR3 comprises 14 residues. Using a J-beta primer mix together with a sample-barcoded 5' primer, a second PCR was run for roughly 6 to 12 cycles. One entry per CDR3 protein results from TCRdb running MiXCR on the 5' RACE reads. The table has 2 million or so distinct CDR3 sequences, around half seen once. This clonotype has only a few counts. This receptor was identified in a woman aged 40 to 49 in good health. The chain recombines TRBV12-3 or TRBV12-4 with TRBJ2-3, with TRBD2 identical over 8 bases. Sequencing was carried out using blood. CDR3 region: CASTVAGNTDTQYF. For the CDR3, the DNA is TGTGCCAGCACCGTAGCGGGGAACACAGATACGCAGTATTTT.